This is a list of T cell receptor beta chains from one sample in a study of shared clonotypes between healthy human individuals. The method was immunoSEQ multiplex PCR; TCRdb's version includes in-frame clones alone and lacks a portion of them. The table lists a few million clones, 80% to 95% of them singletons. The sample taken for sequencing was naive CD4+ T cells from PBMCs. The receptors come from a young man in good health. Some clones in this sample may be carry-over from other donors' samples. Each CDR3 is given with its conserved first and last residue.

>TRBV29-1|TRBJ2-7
CSAARESYEQYF
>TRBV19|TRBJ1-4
CASTATVATNEKLFF
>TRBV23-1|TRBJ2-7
CASSHTGGSGSYEQYF
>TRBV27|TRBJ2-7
CASSPGLAGVSEQYF
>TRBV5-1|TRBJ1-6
CASSRITGGNSPLHF
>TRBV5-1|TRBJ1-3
CASSLAGAIYF
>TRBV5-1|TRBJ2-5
CASSLVGGQETQYF
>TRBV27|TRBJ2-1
CASKQGIEQFF
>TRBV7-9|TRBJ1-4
CASSLGTGGSGTNEKLFF
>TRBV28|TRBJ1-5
CASSWVVGSQPQHF
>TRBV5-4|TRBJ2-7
CASSPGSGRAPEQYF
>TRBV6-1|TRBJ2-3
CASSLPSPDTQYF
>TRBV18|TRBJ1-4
CASSQGQGGEKLFF
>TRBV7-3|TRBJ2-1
CASSSVSGNEQFF
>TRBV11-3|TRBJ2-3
CASSLSGGNTDTQYF
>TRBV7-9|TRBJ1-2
CASSFGTANYGYTF
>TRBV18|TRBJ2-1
CASSVGGSSYNEQFF